This T cell receptor beta chain was captured by sequencing in a study of beta chain features in type 1 diabetes. In germline, CDR1 is SGDLS, CDR2 YYNGEE. Trimming took 4 bases from V and 4 from J, leaving 12 bases between them. The CDR3 loop spans 14 amino acids. Sorted populations were all over 95% pure. Comments on this clone: Its antigen is as yet unknown.

Every isolated RNA sample was fully reverse transcribed, so sequencing captured expressed TCRB transcripts. For naive, central memory and regulatory T cell samples, reads averaged around 3.6 million. Some clones are missing from TCRdb's copy, which holds only in-frame ones; the method was immunoSEQ multiplex PCR. The data show around 690,000 clones, approximately 13% seen once. Study-level points and caveats: Shortening that was moderate but significant affected the TCRB CDR3s of Type 1 diabetes patients in all four CD4+ subsets.

The sample consisted of naive CD4+ T cells from blood. This chain links TRBV9 with TRBJ2-1; a weak D match, TRBD2 (6 bases). This receptor was identified in a young man with type 1 diabetes. The CDR3 loop reads CASSPMGGYNEQFF. CDR3 in DNA: TGTGCCAGCAGCCCCATGGGGGGTTACAATGAGCAGTTCTTC.